These 26 T cell receptor beta chains were all obtained from the same sample, sequenced in a study of OX40 agonist ivuxolimab in advanced cancers. This table comes from immunoSEQ multiplex PCR, and its TCRdb copy is limited to in-frame clones, with some not included. The sample comprises more than 70,000 clones, about four fifths of which are singletons, and over 0.4% rests with the top ten. The sequenced sample was CD4+ or CD8+ T cells sorted from blood, obtained in a trial of the OX40 agonist ivuxolimab. Receptors originate from an adult with an advanced solid tumor such as melanoma, head and neck, liver or kidney cancer.

This sequence joins TRBV28 and TRBJ1-4; a weak D match, TRBD1 (6 bases). V lost 5 bases to trimming and J lost 7 bases, with 20 bases between them. The germline V gene has CDR1 MDHEN and CDR2 SYDVKM. This CDR3 has 16 amino acids. This CDR3 is CASSDPRGLPGEKLFF. The CDR3 nucleotides are TGTGCCAGCAGTGACCCCAGGGGCCTTCCGGGTGAAAAACTGTTTTTT.

The genes are TRBV4-2 and TRBJ2-7; D is perhaps TRBD1 (6 bases). From germline, CDR1 is LGHNA and CDR2 YNFKEQ. Trimming removed 1 base at V and 3 bases at J, with 10 bases between. This CDR3 has 14 amino acids. For the CDR3, the DNA is TGTGCCAGCAGCCAAGGTCCAGGGGACTACGAGCAGTACTTC. It codes for CASSQGPGDYEQYF.

The chain combines TRBV19 with TRBJ2-1; 11 nucleotides align to TRBD1. CDR1 is LNHDA and CDR2 is SQIVND in the germline V gene (reference sequence). V trimming: 7 bases; J trimming: 4 bases; junction bases outside the gene matches: 6. This CDR3 has 15 residues. The CDR3 loop reads CASKKGTGGYNEQFF. The CDR3 nucleotides are TGTGCCAGTAAGAAGGGGACAGGGGGATACAATGAGCAGTTCTTC. Variable domain in full (rest from reference TRBV19 and TRBJ2-1): DGGITQSPKYLFRKEGQNVTLSCEQNLNHDAMYWYRQDPGQGLRLIYYSQIVNDFQKGDIAEGYSVSREKKESFPLTVTSAQKNPTAFYLCASKKGTGGYNEQFFGPGTRLTVL.

The chain combines TRBV5-1 with TRBJ2-1, with 9 bases identical to TRBD1. Germline assignment: CDR1 SGHRS and CDR2 YFSETQ. This CDR3 is 15 amino acids long. The trim removed 4 bases at V and 7 bases at J, leaving 9 bases unmatched. The CDR3 DNA is TGCGCCAGCAGCGTGCCGGGACAGGGTGGAAATGAGCAGTTCTTC. Its protein product is CASSVPGQGGNEQFF.

This chain joins TRBV7-8 and TRBJ1-1; TRBD1 might be the D (6 bases). V lost 5 bases and J lost 9, with 19 bases in between. Germline CDR1 is SGHVS and CDR2 is FQNEAQ. The CDR3 runs 14 residues. This CDR3 is CASSPSSGAHQAFF. CDR3 coding DNA: TGTGCCAGCAGCCCTTCGTCGGGGGCCCATCAAGCTTTCTTT.

This chain connects TRBV28 to TRBJ2-6, with TRBD1 matching over 7 bases. The germline gives CDR1 MDHEN, CDR2 SYDVKM. Germline trimming cut 7 bases from V and 0 bases from J; bases unmatched to any gene: 3. The CDR3 is 15 residues long. CDR3 sequence: CASTRTGSGANVLTF. The CDR3 bases are TGTGCCAGCACCAGGACAGGCTCTGGGGCCAACGTCCTGACTTTC.

The gene calls are TRBV11-2 and TRBJ2-1; TRBD2 agrees at 10 bases. Per germline, CDR1 SGHAT and CDR2 FQNNGV. The CDR3 covers 18 residues. The junction had 12 bases not matched to a gene; V was cut back by 1 base and J by 6 bases. CDR3 in amino acids: CASSLVISGGVAGNEQFF. In nucleotides, the CDR3 is TGTGCCAGCAGCTTAGTAATCAGCGGGGGGGTAGCTGGCAATGAGCAGTTCTTC.

Comments on this clone: One junction end does not reproduce the germline sequence, and a read error may be involved. The V gene is TRBV5-5, the J gene TRBJ1-5; TRBD1 might be the D (5 bases). The germline gives CDR1 SGHKS, CDR2 YYEKEE (reference sequence). There are 12 residues in the CDR3. As DNA, the CDR3 is TGTGCCAGCAGCTTGGAAGGACACCCTACTGATTTT. Encoded protein: CASSLEGHPTDF.

V gene TRBV7-2 combines with J gene TRBJ2-7; D gene ambiguous. V was cut by 1 base and J by 1 base, with 17 bases left in between. The CDR3 has 17 residues. Germline CDR1 SGHTA, CDR2 FQGNSA. The CDR3 region is CASSLGVVSIPSYEQYF. The CDR3 nucleotides are TGTGCCAGCAGCTTAGGAGTGGTGAGCATCCCATCCTACGAGCAGTACTTC.

The V call is TRBV4-1, the J call TRBJ1-5; a possible D gene is TRBD1 (5 bases). The V and J ends lost 1 base and 3 bases respectively, with 22 bases between them. The V gene's germline CDR1 is MGHRA and CDR2 YSYEKL. The CDR3 covers 19 residues. In DNA form, the CDR3 reads TGCGCCAGCAGCCAAGTAGTCCAGGTCGGGACGGGGTACAATCAGCCCCAGCATTTT. This translates into CASSQVVQVGTGYNQPQHF.

The CDR3 DNA reads as TGTGCCAGTAGTAATCTCCGGGGACATAATTCACCCCTCCACTTT. Residues: CASSNLRGHNSPLHF. The chain couples TRBV19 to TRBJ1-6; a weak D match, TRBD1 (5 bases). The CDR3 spans 15 residues. The germline V and J ends were trimmed by 4 bases and 5 bases, with 12 bases remaining between them. Germline values: CDR1 LNHDA, CDR2 SQIVND (reference sequence).

This clone was observed a single time. The chain uses TRBV6-5 and TRBJ1-4; the D is unclear. Trimming shortened V by 2 bases and J by 5 bases, and 9 bases separated the two germline ends. Germline V lookup: CDR1 MNHEY, CDR2 SVGAGI. There are 14 residues in the CDR3. The CDR3, as DNA: TGTGCCAGCAGTTACGGGTTGGGGAATGAAAAACTGTTTTTT. This sequence encodes CASSYGLGNEKLFF.

The V gene is TRBV5-6, the J gene TRBJ1-5; tentatively, D is TRBD1 (6 bases). The CDR3 is made up of 15 amino acids. Germline CDR1 reads SGHDT; CDR2 reads YYEEEE. The V end was cut by 4 bases, the J end by 3 bases, with 14 bases between. CDR3 DNA: TGTGCCAGCAGCCGAAGGGGGGCCGTCAATCAGCCCCAGCATTTT. Its protein is CASSRRGAVNQPQHF.

This clone was seen a handful of times. The chain links TRBV10-1 to TRBJ2-1; the match to TRBD1 covers 9 bases. Looked up from germline, CDR1 is WNHNN and CDR2 is SYGVQD (reference sequence). This CDR3 has 14 residues. V was pared by 6 bases and J by 5 bases, with 5 bases of the junction left unmatched. The CDR3 here is CASRSDRGNNEQFF. CDR3 sequence (DNA): TGCGCCAGCAGATCGGACAGGGGTAACAATGAGCAGTTCTTC.

This sequence joins TRBV5-1 and TRBJ1-4; perhaps TRBD1 as D (5 bases). Germline lookup yields CDR1 SGHRS and CDR2 YFSETQ. This CDR3 has 14 residues. The V gene lost 2 bases and the J gene lost 6 bases, with 11 bases spanning the gap. CDR3 loop: CASSLQVRDEKLFF. The CDR3 DNA is TGCGCCAGCAGCTTACAGGTGCGGGATGAAAAACTGTTTTTT.

The rearrangement links TRBV11-2 to TRBJ2-7, with no clear D. The CDR3 contains 14 residues. In germline, CDR1 is SGHAT, CDR2 FQNNGV. Trimming removed 5 bases from V and 0 bases from J, with 11 bases in between. The CDR3 DNA sequence: TGTGCCAGCAGCCCCCGACTTTACTCCTACGAGCAGTACGTC. It is translated as CASSPRLYSYEQYV.

J is TRBJ2-7 and V is TRBV5-1; 7 nucleotides agree with TRBD2. The CDR3 is 13 residues long. V shed 5 bases, J shed 7 bases, and the junction held 9 bases outside the gene matches. CDR1 and CDR2 from the germline V gene are SGHRS and YFSETQ. The CDR3 here is CASSTSAAGEQYF. The CDR3 DNA reads as TGCGCCAGCAGTACTAGCGCGGCTGGTGAGCAGTACTTC.

This chain connects TRBV29-1 to TRBJ2-5; 8 positions agree with TRBD2. The junction had 13 bases not matched to a gene; V was cut back by 6 bases and J by 1 base. The germline CDR1 and CDR2 sequences are SQVTM and ANQGSEA. This CDR3 comprises 16 residues. The CDR3 coding sequence is TGCAGCGTGACTGGGACTAGGGTCCCCCTCCAAGAGACCCAGTACTTC. Translated, it gives CSVTGTRVPLQETQYF. Complete variable domain (other parts from reference TRBV29-1 and TRBJ2-5): SAVISQKPSRDICQRGTSLTIQCQVDSQVTMMFWYRQQPGQSLTLIATANQGSEATYESGFVIDKFPISRPNLTFSTLTVSNMSPEDSSIYLCSVTGTRVPLQETQYFGPGTRLLVL.

The chain combines TRBV28 with TRBJ2-5; no firm D call. The CDR3 runs 17 residues. In germline, CDR1 is MDHEN, CDR2 SYDVKM. Trimming took 1 base from V and 5 from J, leaving 20 bases between them. CDR3 protein: CASSLSAGKRAKETQYF. The CDR3 DNA is TGTGCCAGCAGTTTATCTGCCGGAAAACGGGCCAAGGAGACCCAGTACTTC.

V usage is TRBV6-1 and J usage is TRBJ2-1; TRBD1 matches 7 bases. Germline V gene data show CDR1 as MNHNS and CDR2 as SASEGT. The CDR3 length is 14 residues. Unmatched junction bases numbered 5, after V lost 5 bases and J lost 4 bases. CDR3 bases: TGTGCCAGCAGTCCAACACAGGGGTACAATGAGCAGTTCTTC. Translating gives CASSPTQGYNEQFF.

The chain joins TRBV14 to TRBJ1-1; TRBD1 is a possible D gene (5 bases). CDR1 SGHDN and CDR2 FVKESK come from the germline V gene. CDR3 length: 14 amino acids. The V and J ends lost 4 bases and 4 bases respectively, with 13 bases between them. The CDR3 loop reads CASSPYRQGTEAFF. CDR3 coding DNA: TGTGCCAGCAGCCCATACCGCCAGGGCACTGAAGCTTTCTTT.

The chain is built from TRBV28 and TRBJ2-7, with D perhaps matching TRBD1 (6 bases). The CDR3 spans 17 residues. From germline, CDR1 is MDHEN and CDR2 SYDVKM. V lost 4 bases and J lost 0, with 19 bases in between. The CDR3 nucleotides read TGTGCCAGCAGTTACCCCGTTCAAGGGACAAGCTCCTACGAGCAGTACTTC. Encoded protein: CASSYPVQGTSSYEQYF.

The chain recombines TRBV7-2 with TRBJ2-3; D gene unclear. Germline-derived CDR1 and CDR2 are SGHTA and FQGNSA. Between the trimmed V and J ends, which lost 4 bases and 5 bases, there was a span of 10 bases. The CDR3 totals 13 residues. CDR3 nucleotides: TGTGCCAGCAGCTGGGCTACACAAGATACGCAGTATTTT. Translated: CASSWATQDTQYF. Drawing the rest from reference TRBV7-2 and TRBJ2-3, the complete variable domain is GAGVSQSPSNKVTEKGKDVELRCDPISGHTALYWYRQSLGQGLEFLIYFQGNSAPDKSGLPSDRFSAERTGGSVSTLTIQRTQQEDSAVYLCASSWATQDTQYFGPGTRLTVL.

This clone has a single count. V usage is TRBV21-1 and J usage is TRBJ2-1; the table's D call of TRBD1 was not tested on the DNA. TRBV21-1 is termed a pseudogene. The CDR3 totals 13 residues. The CDR3 bases are TGTGCCAGCATCAAGACACCGCACAATGAGCAGTTCTTC. It yields the protein CASIKTPHNEQFF.

This clone has more than one count but fewer than ten. The chain combines TRBV9 with TRBJ1-2, with 10 positions matching TRBD1. Trimming took 0 bases from V and 7 from J; bases not matched to a gene: 6. Per germline, CDR1 SGDLS and CDR2 YYNGEE. This CDR3 has 15 amino acids. DNA of the CDR3: TGTGCCAGCAGCGTAGCAGGGGACAGGGGCTTTGGCTACACCTTC. Encoded protein: CASSVAGDRGFGYTF.

The chain joins TRBV19 to TRBJ1-1; 7 bases line up with TRBD1. V trimming: 10 bases; J trimming: 0 bases; junction bases outside the gene matches: 5. Germline V gene data show CDR1 as LNHDA and CDR2 as SQIVND (reference sequence). The CDR3 extends over 13 amino acids. As DNA, the CDR3 is TGTGCCACTCGGGACAGAGTGAACACTGAAGCTTTCTTT. Its translation: CATRDRVNTEAFF.